This T cell receptor beta chain was obtained from a study of cytomegalovirus exposure and HLA in healthy donors. Study overall: A prior analysis found 117 million unique TCR beta sequences from around 200 million T cells.

V shed 1 base and J shed 3 bases, with 11 bases lying between them. CDR3 size: 15 residues. From germline, CDR1 is MGHRA and CDR2 YSYEKL. Findings and caveats of the study: Usually a TCR sequence was rare, but some public TCRs were found in many donors. The study assumed roughly uniform donor sequencing depth for presence/absence analyses. A later analysis reportedly found fewer N-insertions in an Asian-associated ancestry cluster than the roughly 670-donor mean.

A note on this clone: Its antigen is currently unknown.

The PCR contained 60 Vbeta and 13 Jbeta primers. Profiling relied on immunoSEQ multiplex PCR, and the TCRdb table lists in-frame clones only, not all of them. The sample includes around 200,000 clones, 80% to 85% seen only once; the top ten take approximately 6.3%. The chain uses TRBV4-1 and TRBJ2-3; maybe TRBD2 (6 bases). The sequenced sample was PBMCs. The receptor comes from a middle-aged man in good health and CMV-seropositive. CDR3 amino acids: CASSQAGVQTDTQYF. The CDR3 DNA is TGCGCCAGCAGCCAAGCGGGGGTCCAGACAGATACGCAGTATTTT.